The 9 T cell receptor beta chains reported below all come from one sample, sequenced in a study of T cell repertoires in cytomegalovirus infection. Antigens of these TCRs are unknown. MiXCR, run by TCRdb on the reads, gives a single entry per CDR3 protein. The sample carries more than 45,000 distinct CDR3 sequences, about 30% recorded once. Sequencing was carried out using PBMCs, sequenced either directly or after in vitro stimulation (not recorded which). These receptors were collected from a human donor in good health (CMV status not recorded). Some clones in this sample may be carry-over from other donors' samples.

The rearrangement joins TRBV7-2 to TRBJ2-2, with a tentative D call TRBD1 (5 bases). The V gene's germline CDR1 is SGHTA and CDR2 FQGNSA. The CDR3 runs 14 residues. The V end was cut by 4 bases, the J end by 8 bases, with 14 bases between. The CDR3 nucleotides read TGTGCCAGCAGCTGGGTGACAGCCATAGGGGAGCTGTTTTTT. Translation: CASSWVTAIGELFF.

This clonotype was seen more than once but under ten times. The chain has TRBV4-1 and TRBJ1-3; D remains unclear. The CDR3 has 16 amino acids. V was pared by 3 bases and J by 4 bases, with 16 bases between. The germline V gene encodes CDR1 MGHRA and CDR2 YSYEKL. In DNA, the CDR3 is TGCGCCAGCAGCCAGCCCTTACGGACGGTGGGAAACACCATATATTTT. Amino acid sequence: CASSQPLRTVGNTIYF.

Ten or more counts support this clonotype. The chain is built from TRBV7-2 and TRBJ2-3; the D gene is possibly TRBD2 (6 bases). From germline, CDR1 is SGHTA and CDR2 FQGNSA. V gave up 5 bases and J gave up 2 bases, with 23 bases separating them. The CDR3 loop spans 18 amino acids. The CDR3 DNA follows: TGTGCCAGCAGCATCCCTCCCATAGGGAGGCGTTACACAGATACGCAGTATTTT. This codes for CASSIPPIGRRYTDTQYF.

J is TRBJ1-5 and V is TRBV2; D is ambiguous. Germline values: CDR1 SNHLY, CDR2 FYNNEI. The length of the CDR3 is 14 residues. V gave up 7 bases and J gave up 2 bases, with 12 bases separating them. The chain's CDR3 is CASTRAQGNQPQHF. For the CDR3, the DNA is TGTGCCAGCACCCGGGCCCAGGGCAATCAGCCCCAGCATTTT.

This rearrangement joins TRBV28 to TRBJ2-6, with D unresolved. Germline assignment: CDR1 MDHEN and CDR2 SYDVKM. CDR3 length equals 18 residues. V lost 2 bases and J lost 4, with 18 bases in between. DNA for the CDR3: TGTGCCAGCAGTTTAGGCCCAGGAGCGCCGTCCGGGGCCAACGTCCTGACTTTC. Translating gives CASSLGPGAPSGANVLTF.

This clonotype appeared many times. This chain joins TRBV4-1 and TRBJ2-1; 8 bases fit TRBD2. Germline values: CDR1 MGHRA, CDR2 YSYEKL. The CDR3 runs to 17 residues. Trimming took 1 base from V and 6 from J; bases not matched to a gene: 11. CDR3 sequence: CASSQARGLAVPNEQFF. The DNA for the CDR3 is TGCGCCAGCAGCCAAGCGCGAGGACTAGCCGTGCCCAATGAGCAGTTCTTC.

This clonotype came up a few times. The chain employs TRBV2 and TRBJ2-3; weak D call: TRBD1 (5 bases). This CDR3 comprises 15 residues. The ends were cut back, 2 bases at V and 1 base at J, with 10 bases in the middle. Looked up from germline, CDR1 is SNHLY and CDR2 is FYNNEI. The CDR3 spells CASSEFTGRTDTQYF. DNA of the CDR3: TGTGCCAGCAGTGAATTTACAGGACGCACAGATACGCAGTATTTT.

This sequence joins TRBV3-1 and TRBJ1-2, with D possibly being TRBD1 (5 bases). This CDR3 comprises 13 residues. Trimming removed 4 bases at V and 4 bases at J, with 10 bases between. Germline values: CDR1 LGHDT, CDR2 YNNKEL (reference sequence). The CDR3 region has the DNA TGTGCCAGCAGCCGGGTAGGGGCCTATGGCTACACCTTC. Its protein product is CASSRVGAYGYTF.

CDR3 in DNA: TGTGCCAGCAGTGAGACCCAAGCAGATACGCAGTATTTT. It encodes CASSETQADTQYF. V and J are TRBV6-1 and TRBJ2-3, with D unresolved. This CDR3 contains 13 residues. V dropped 3 bases and J dropped 4 bases, with 8 bases sitting between them. The germline V gene encodes CDR1 MNHNS and CDR2 SASEGT.